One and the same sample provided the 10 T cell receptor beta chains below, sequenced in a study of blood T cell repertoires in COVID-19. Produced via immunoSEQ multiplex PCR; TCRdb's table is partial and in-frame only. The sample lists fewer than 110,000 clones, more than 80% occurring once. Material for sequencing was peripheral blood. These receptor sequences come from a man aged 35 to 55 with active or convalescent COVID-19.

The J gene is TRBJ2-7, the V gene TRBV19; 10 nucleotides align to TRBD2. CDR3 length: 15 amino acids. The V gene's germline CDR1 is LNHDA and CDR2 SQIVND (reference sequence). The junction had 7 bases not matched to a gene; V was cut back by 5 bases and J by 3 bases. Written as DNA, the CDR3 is TGTGCCAGTAGTGAGGCTAGCGGGAGTAGCTACGAGCAGTACTTC. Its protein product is CASSEASGSSYEQYF.

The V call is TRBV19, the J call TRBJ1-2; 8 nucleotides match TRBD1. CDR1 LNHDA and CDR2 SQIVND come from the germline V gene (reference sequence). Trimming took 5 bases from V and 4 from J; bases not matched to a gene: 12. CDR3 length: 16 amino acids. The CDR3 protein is CASSDRGTGKAYGYTF. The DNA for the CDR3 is TGTGCCAGTAGTGACAGGGGAACGGGAAAGGCCTATGGCTACACCTTC.

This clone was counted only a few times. The CDR3 loop is CASSLTGRTTDTQYF. The CDR3 region has the DNA TGTGCCAGTAGTCTGACAGGGAGGACCACGGATACGCAGTATTTT. The V and J genes are TRBV19 and TRBJ2-3; tentative D call: TRBD1 (7 bases). Germline V gene data show CDR1 as LNHDA and CDR2 as SQIVND (reference sequence). This CDR3 is built from 15 residues. V gave up 5 bases and J gave up 6 bases, with 18 bases separating them.

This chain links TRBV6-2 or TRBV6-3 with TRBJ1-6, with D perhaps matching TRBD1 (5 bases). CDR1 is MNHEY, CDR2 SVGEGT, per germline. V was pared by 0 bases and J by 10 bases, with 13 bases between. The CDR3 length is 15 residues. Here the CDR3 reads CASSYSLRDRSPLHF. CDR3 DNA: TGTGCCAGCAGTTACTCCCTCAGAGACAGATCACCCCTCCACTTT.

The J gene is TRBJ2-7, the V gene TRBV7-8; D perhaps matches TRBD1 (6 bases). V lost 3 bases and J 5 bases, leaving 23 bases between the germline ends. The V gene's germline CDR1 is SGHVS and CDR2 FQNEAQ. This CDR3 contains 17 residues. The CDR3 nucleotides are TGTGCCAGCAGCTTTGGGGGATATGCTCCGGGACAACACGAGCAGTACTTC. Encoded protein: CASSFGGYAPGQHEQYF.

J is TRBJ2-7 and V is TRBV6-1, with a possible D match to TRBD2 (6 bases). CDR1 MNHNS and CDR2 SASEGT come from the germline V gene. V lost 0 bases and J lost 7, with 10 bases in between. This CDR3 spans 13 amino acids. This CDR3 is CASSEAQAGEQYF. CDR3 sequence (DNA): TGTGCCAGCAGTGAAGCCCAGGCGGGGGAGCAGTACTTC.

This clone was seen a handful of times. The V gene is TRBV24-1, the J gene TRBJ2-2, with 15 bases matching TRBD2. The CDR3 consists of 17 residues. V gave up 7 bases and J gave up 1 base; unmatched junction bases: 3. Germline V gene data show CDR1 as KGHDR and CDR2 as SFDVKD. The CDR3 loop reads CATSGTSGRQNTGELFF. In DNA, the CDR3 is TGTGCCACCAGCGGGACTAGCGGGAGGCAGAACACCGGGGAGCTGTTTTTT.

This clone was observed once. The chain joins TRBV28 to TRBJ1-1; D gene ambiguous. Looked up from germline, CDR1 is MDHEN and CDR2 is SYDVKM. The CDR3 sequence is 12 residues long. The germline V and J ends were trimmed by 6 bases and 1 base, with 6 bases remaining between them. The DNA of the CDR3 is TGTGCCAGCAGGAGATGGAACACTGAAGCTTTCTTT. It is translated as CASRRWNTEAFF.

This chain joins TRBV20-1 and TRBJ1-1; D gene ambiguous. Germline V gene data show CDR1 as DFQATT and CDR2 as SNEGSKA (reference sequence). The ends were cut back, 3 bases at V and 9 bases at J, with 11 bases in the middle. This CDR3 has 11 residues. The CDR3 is CSARALPQAFF. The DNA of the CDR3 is TGCAGTGCTAGGGCCCTGCCCCAAGCTTTCTTT.

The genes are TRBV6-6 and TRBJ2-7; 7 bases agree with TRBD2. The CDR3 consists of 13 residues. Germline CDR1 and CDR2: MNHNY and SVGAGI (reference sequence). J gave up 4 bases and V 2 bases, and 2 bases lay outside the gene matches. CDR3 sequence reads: CASSYGGEYEQYF. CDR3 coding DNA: TGTGCCAGCAGTTACGGGGGGGAGTACGAGCAGTACTTC.